Presented here are 28 T cell receptor beta chains from one specimen sequenced in a study of blood T cell repertoires in COVID-19. Clones were read by immunoSEQ multiplex PCR, and TCRdb kept only the in-frame ones, dropping some. This table has over 150,000 clones, approximately 83% appearing once. The specimen was PBMCs or T cells enriched from blood (not recorded which). These receptor sequences come from a man aged 40-49 years who had recovered from COVID-19.

As concerns this clone: The sample holds other DNA sequences that translate to the same CDR3. The rearrangement links TRBV2 to TRBJ1-1, with 8 bases identical to TRBD1. The CDR3 extends over 14 amino acids. V shed 3 bases and J 4 bases; nucleotides not matched to a gene: 4. CDR1 and CDR2 from the germline V gene are SNHLY and FYNNEI. The chain's CDR3 is CASSDRGLGTEAFF. In DNA form, the CDR3 reads TGTGCCAGCAGTGACAGGGGGCTCGGCACTGAAGCTTTCTTT.

V gene TRBV2 combines with J gene TRBJ2-3, with 8 nucleotides matching TRBD2. The trim removed 4 bases at V and 2 bases at J, leaving 5 bases unmatched. Germline V gives CDR1 SNHLY, CDR2 FYNNEI. CDR3 size: 15 residues. The CDR3 nucleotides are TGTGCCAGCAGTGTTGGCGGGGGGAACACAGATACGCAGTATTTT. It is translated as CASSVGGGNTDTQYF.

The chain joins TRBV9 to TRBJ1-3, with D perhaps matching TRBD1 (6 bases). CDR1 and CDR2 (germline): SGDLS, YYNGEE. This CDR3 comprises 15 residues. Deletions cut 4 bases from V and 4 bases from J, with 15 bases between. In DNA form, the CDR3 reads TGTGCCAGCAGCCCAATGACAGGACGCGGAAACACCATATATTTT. Translating it yields CASSPMTGRGNTIYF.

The chain employs TRBV7-9 and TRBJ2-3, with a tentative D call TRBD2 (6 bases). Trimming shortened V by 3 bases and J by 6 bases, and 13 bases separated the two germline ends. This CDR3 contains 14 residues. In germline, CDR1 is SEHNR, CDR2 FQNEAQ (reference sequence). DNA for the CDR3: TGTGCCAGCAGCTTGCAAGGCGCGGGGGATACGCAGTATTTT. Protein: CASSLQGAGDTQYF.

The gene calls are TRBV20-1 and TRBJ2-1, with D possibly being TRBD2 (6 bases). The V gene's germline CDR1 is DFQATT and CDR2 SNEGSKA (reference sequence). The CDR3 has 11 residues. Between the trimmed V and J ends, which lost 5 bases and 10 bases, there was a span of 12 bases. The CDR3 reads CSALVREEQFF. The DNA for the CDR3 is TGCAGTGCTCTAGTGCGGGAAGAGCAGTTCTTC.

The chain links TRBV4-1 to TRBJ2-7; 7 bases map to TRBD1. Germline assignment: CDR1 MGHRA and CDR2 YSYEKL. The CDR3 loop spans 16 amino acids. J was trimmed by 0 bases and V by 5 bases; bases with no gene match: 10. The DNA of the CDR3 is TGCGCCAGCAGCTATTCGAGACAGGGAAGCTCCTACGAGCAGTACTTC. Translating it yields CASSYSRQGSSYEQYF.

V usage is TRBV15 and J usage is TRBJ2-2, with D maybe TRBD2 (6 bases). With 3 bases removed from V and 5 bases from J, the gap between germline ends came to 10 bases. There are 14 residues in the CDR3. CDR1 and CDR2 (germline): LNHNV, YYDKDF (reference sequence). CDR3 coding DNA: TGTGCCACCAGCAGGGAGGGGACGACCGGGGAGCTGTTTTTT. As protein: CATSREGTTGELFF. The full variable domain, its missing parts supplied by reference TRBV15 and TRBJ2-2, is DAMVIQNPRYQVTQFGKPVTLSCSQTLNHNVMYWYQQKSSQAPKLLFHYYDKDFNNEADTPDNFQSRRPNTSFCFLDIRSPGLGDTAMYLCATSREGTTGELFFGEGSRLTVL.

The rearrangement joins TRBV6-5 to TRBJ1-5; D might be TRBD1 (6 bases). V was shortened by 5 bases and J by 7 bases, with 15 bases between the two germline ends. CDR3 length equals 14 residues. The germline gives CDR1 MNHEY, CDR2 SVGAGI. The CDR3 DNA reads TGTGCCAGCAGTCCACAGGGCCTGGGACAGCCCCAGCATTTT. It translates to CASSPQGLGQPQHF.

The V gene is TRBV29-1, the J gene TRBJ2-1; D is possibly TRBD1 (6 bases). The CDR3 runs 15 residues. The germline gives CDR1 SQVTM, CDR2 ANQGSEA. The V end was cut by 4 bases, the J end by 3 bases, with 16 bases between. Written as DNA, the CDR3 is TGCAGCGTTGCGGGGCAGGGGAAGGGCTACAATGAGCAGTTCTTC. This codes for CSVAGQGKGYNEQFF.

The rearrangement uses TRBV19 and TRBJ1-3; 7 bases agree with TRBD1. Germline V gene sequence: CDR1 LNHDA, CDR2 SQIVND (reference sequence). V lost 5 bases, J lost 4 bases, and 8 bases stayed unmatched. This CDR3 is 15 amino acids long. The CDR3 bases are TGTGCCAGTAGTCGACCGGGACAGCTCGGAAACACCATATATTTT. It specifies CASSRPGQLGNTIYF.

The rearrangement links TRBV7-3 to TRBJ1-2; the match to TRBD1 covers 10 bases. Germline CDR1 and CDR2: SGHTA and FQGTGA. CDR3 size: 14 residues. With 5 bases clipped from V and 12 bases from J, the junction kept 12 bases outside the gene matches. CDR3 nucleotides: TGTGCCAGCAGCCCCTCCGCCAGAGACAGGGGGCACACCTTC. This codes for CASSPSARDRGHTF.

Here the CDR3 DNA reads TGTGCCAGAGAGAGGGCAGGATGGAACACTGAAGCTTTCTTT. Translated: CARERAGWNTEAFF. The chain couples TRBV19 to TRBJ1-1; D unclear. The germline gives CDR1 LNHDA, CDR2 SQIVND (reference sequence). This CDR3 is 14 amino acids long. V lost 9 bases, J lost 1 base, and 15 bases lay in between.

V and J are TRBV11-2 and TRBJ1-2, with 8 bases identical to TRBD1. This CDR3 spans 13 amino acids. The V and J ends lost 5 bases and 4 bases, in that order; junction bases with no gene match: 3. Germline CDR1 SGHAT, CDR2 FQNNGV. CDR3 bases: TGTGCCAGCAGCACAGGGGGTGGCTATGGCTACACCTTC. Its translation: CASSTGGGYGYTF.

The V gene is TRBV28, the J gene TRBJ2-5; 7 bases are shared with TRBD2. CDR1 MDHEN and CDR2 SYDVKM come from the germline V gene. There are 14 residues in the CDR3. Trimming at V came to 2 bases and at J to 1 base, leaving 1 base not matched to a gene. CDR3 DNA sequence: TGTGCCAGCAGTTTAGCGGGGGTCCAAGAGACCCAGTACTTC. Its protein is CASSLAGVQETQYF.

The chain joins TRBV5-4 to TRBJ2-1; 10 bases are shared with TRBD2. The V gene's germline CDR1 is SGHNT and CDR2 YYREEE (reference sequence). This CDR3 has 15 amino acids. Trimming removed 3 bases from V and 7 bases from J; junction bases left unmatched: 7. This chain's CDR3 is CASSWKRGGRNEQFF. The CDR3 coding sequence is TGTGCCAGCAGCTGGAAGCGGGGGGGACGGAATGAGCAGTTCTTC.

This clone was recorded a few times. The identical CDR3 is also encoded by other nucleotide sequences in the sample. The V call is TRBV18, the J call TRBJ2-7; 7 bases map to TRBD1. V was clipped by 6 bases and J by 3 bases; unmatched bases: 5. Germline CDR1 KGHSH, CDR2 LQKENI. The CDR3 covers 13 residues. The CDR3 loop reads CASSPGTDYEQYF. Written as DNA, the CDR3 is TGTGCCAGCTCCCCCGGGACAGACTACGAGCAGTACTTC.

The rearrangement joins TRBV7-2 to TRBJ2-1, with D perhaps TRBD1 (5 bases). Germline CDR1 SGHTA, CDR2 FQGNSA. This CDR3 region has 14 residues. V was cut by 1 base and J by 9 bases, with 13 bases left in between. The CDR3 DNA reads as TGTGCCAGCAGCTTAGAAGCCAGGGTCGGTGAGCAGTTCTTC. Its translation: CASSLEARVGEQFF.

V usage is TRBV5-6 and J usage is TRBJ2-2; 10 bases are a match to TRBD1. The germline gives CDR1 SGHDT, CDR2 YYEEEE. With 4 bases clipped from V and 1 base from J, the junction kept 1 base outside the gene matches. The CDR3 covers 15 residues. The CDR3 here is CASSRTGGNTGELFF. The CDR3 DNA reads TGTGCCAGCAGCCGGACAGGGGGGAACACCGGGGAGCTGTTTTTT.

This clone was seen just once. The V and J genes are TRBV19 and TRBJ2-2, with D possibly TRBD1 on 5 matching bases. The germline V gene has CDR1 LNHDA and CDR2 SQIVND (reference sequence). The germline V and J ends were trimmed by 2 bases and 6 bases, with 10 bases remaining between them. The length of the CDR3 is 14 residues. The CDR3 DNA sequence: TGTGCCAGTAGTATATCCAGGGTTGCCGGGGAGCTGTTTTTT. This gives the protein CASSISRVAGELFF.

The chain joins TRBV5-1 to TRBJ2-2; 7 bases are shared with TRBD1. The CDR3 extends over 15 amino acids. Trimming removed 0 bases from V and 7 bases from J; junction bases left unmatched: 6. CDR1 is SGHRS and CDR2 is YFSETQ in the germline V gene. The CDR3 DNA reads as TGCGCCAGCAGCTTGGACAGGGGATATGACGGGGAGCTGTTTTTT. Its translation: CASSLDRGYDGELFF. The entire variable domain, with the rest obtained from reference TRBV5-1 and TRBJ2-2, is as follows: KAGVTQTPRYLIKTRGQQVTLSCSPISGHRSVSWYQQTPGQGLQFLFEYFSETQRNKGNFPGRFSGRQFSNSRSEMNVSTLELGDSALYLCASSLDRGYDGELFFGEGSRLTVL.

CDR3 nucleotide sequence: TGTGCCAGCAAAACTAGCTCCTACAATGAGCAGTTCTTC. Its protein product is CASKTSSYNEQFF. This chain uses TRBV2 with TRBJ2-1; weak D call: TRBD2 (5 bases). V was clipped by 7 bases and J by 0 bases, with 7 bases between them. Germline CDR1 is SNHLY and CDR2 is FYNNEI. This CDR3 has 13 residues.

The V call is TRBV19, the J call TRBJ1-6; 9 nucleotides match TRBD1. V lost 8 bases to trimming and J lost 7 bases; unmatched junction nucleotides: 3. The germline V gene has CDR1 LNHDA and CDR2 SQIVND (reference sequence). CDR3 length: 13 residues. The CDR3 is CASSGTGNSPLHF. The CDR3 DNA follows: TGTGCCAGTTCCGGGACAGGGAATTCACCCCTCCACTTT.

DNA of the CDR3: TGTGCCAGCAGTTTCGTCAGGCTAGCGGGGGTAAGCTACGAGCAGTACTTC. Protein sequence: CASSFVRLAGVSYEQYF. This rearrangement joins TRBV28 to TRBJ2-7, with TRBD2 matching 10 bases. The junction had 11 bases not matched to a gene; V was cut back by 3 bases and J by 3 bases. CDR1 is MDHEN, CDR2 SYDVKM, per germline. The CDR3 is 17 amino acids.

This chain links TRBV3-1 (or the pseudogene TRBV3-2) with TRBJ1-1; D is possibly TRBD1 (5 bases). Germline lookup yields CDR1 LGHDT and CDR2 YNNKEL (reference sequence). V lost 0 bases to trimming and J lost 5 bases, with 13 bases between them. CDR3 length: 15 amino acids. In nucleotides, the CDR3 is TGTGCCAGCAGCCAAGATCCCCGGGGGAGGACTGAAGCTTTCTTT. It specifies CASSQDPRGRTEAFF.

The chain employs TRBV14 and TRBJ1-6, with a weak D call TRBD1 (6 bases). V was cut by 4 bases and J by 2 bases, with 30 bases left in between. Germline V gene data show CDR1 as SGHDN and CDR2 as FVKESK. The CDR3 contains 22 residues. The CDR3 here is CASSPRGDTDGRSRAYNSPLHF. The DNA for the CDR3 is TGTGCCAGCAGCCCCAGAGGGGACACGGACGGAAGAAGCCGCGCCTATAATTCACCCCTCCACTTT.

V is TRBV30 and J is TRBJ1-2; 12 bases agree with TRBD1. Unmatched junction bases numbered 8, after V lost 8 bases and J lost 7 bases. From germline, CDR1 is GTSNPN and CDR2 SVGIG (reference sequence). The CDR3 has 13 amino acids. CDR3 sequence reads: CAGPGTGGFGYTF. The CDR3 coding sequence is TGTGCCGGCCCCGGGACAGGGGGCTTTGGCTACACCTTC.

The rearrangement uses TRBV5-1 and TRBJ2-5, with D perhaps TRBD2 (6 bases). The CDR3 contains 15 residues. Germline V gene data show CDR1 as SGHRS and CDR2 as YFSETQ. V lost 4 bases, J lost 4 bases, and 17 bases lay in between. Written as DNA, the CDR3 is TGCGCCAGCAGCGGGGGGACCGCGAAGGGAGAGACCCAGTACTTC. It specifies CASSGGTAKGETQYF.

V is TRBV5-1 and J is TRBJ2-3, with 9 bases aligning to TRBD2. V gave up 0 bases and J gave up 6 bases; unmatched junction bases: 8. The CDR3 is 16 residues long. The germline V gene encodes CDR1 SGHRS and CDR2 YFSETQ. The CDR3 loop reads CASSLGAGGPADTQYF. CDR3 DNA: TGCGCCAGCAGCTTGGGCGCGGGGGGGCCTGCGGATACGCAGTATTTT.